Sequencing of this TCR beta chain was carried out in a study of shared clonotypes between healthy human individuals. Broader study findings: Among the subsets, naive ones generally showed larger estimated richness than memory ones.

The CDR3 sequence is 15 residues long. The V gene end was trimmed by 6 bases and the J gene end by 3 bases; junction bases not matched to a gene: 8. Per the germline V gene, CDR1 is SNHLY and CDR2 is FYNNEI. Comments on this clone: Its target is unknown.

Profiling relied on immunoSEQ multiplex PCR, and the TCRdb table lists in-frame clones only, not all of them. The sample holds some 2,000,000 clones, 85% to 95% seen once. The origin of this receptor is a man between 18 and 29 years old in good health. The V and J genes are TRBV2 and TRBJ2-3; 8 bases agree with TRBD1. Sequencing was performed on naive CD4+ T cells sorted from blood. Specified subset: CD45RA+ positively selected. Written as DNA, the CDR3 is TGTGCCAGCAGAAGGGGACAGGAAAAAACAGATACGCAGTATTTT. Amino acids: CASRRGQEKTDTQYF.